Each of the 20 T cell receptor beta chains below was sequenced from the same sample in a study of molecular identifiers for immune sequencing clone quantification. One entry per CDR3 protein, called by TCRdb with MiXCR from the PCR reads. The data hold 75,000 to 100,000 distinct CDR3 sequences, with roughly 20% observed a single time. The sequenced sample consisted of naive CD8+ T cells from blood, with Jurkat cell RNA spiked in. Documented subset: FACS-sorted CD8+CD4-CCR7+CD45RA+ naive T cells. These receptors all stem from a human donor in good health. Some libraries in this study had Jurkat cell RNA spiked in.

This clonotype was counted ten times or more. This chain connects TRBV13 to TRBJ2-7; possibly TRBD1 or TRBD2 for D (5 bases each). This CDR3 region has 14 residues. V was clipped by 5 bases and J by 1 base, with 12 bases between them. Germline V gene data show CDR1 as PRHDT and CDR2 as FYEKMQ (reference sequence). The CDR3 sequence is CASSDRDGSYEQYF. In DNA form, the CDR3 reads TGTGCCAGCAGCGACCGGGACGGATCCTACGAGCAGTACTTC.

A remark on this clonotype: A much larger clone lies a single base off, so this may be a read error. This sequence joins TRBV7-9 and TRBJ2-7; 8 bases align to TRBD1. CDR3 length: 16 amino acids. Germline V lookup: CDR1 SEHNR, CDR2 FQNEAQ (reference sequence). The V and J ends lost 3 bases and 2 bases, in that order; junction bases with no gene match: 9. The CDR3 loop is CASSFLGQGITYEQYF. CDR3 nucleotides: TGTGCCAGCAGCTTCCTAGGACAGGGAATTACCTACGAGCAGTACTTC.

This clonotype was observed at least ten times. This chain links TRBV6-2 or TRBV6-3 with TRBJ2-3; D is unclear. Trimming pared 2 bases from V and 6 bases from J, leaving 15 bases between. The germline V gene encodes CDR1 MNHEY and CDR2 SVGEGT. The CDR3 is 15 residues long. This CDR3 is CASSYTLQPGDTQYF. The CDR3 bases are TGTGCCAGCAGTTACACTCTACAGCCCGGGGATACGCAGTATTTT.

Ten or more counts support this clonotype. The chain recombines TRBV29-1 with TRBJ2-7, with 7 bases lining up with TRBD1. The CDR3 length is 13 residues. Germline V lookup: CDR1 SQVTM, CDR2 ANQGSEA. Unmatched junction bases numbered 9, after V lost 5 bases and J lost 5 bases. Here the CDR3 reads CSVLEGAGDEQYF. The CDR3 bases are TGCAGCGTTTTAGAGGGGGCAGGTGACGAGCAGTACTTC.

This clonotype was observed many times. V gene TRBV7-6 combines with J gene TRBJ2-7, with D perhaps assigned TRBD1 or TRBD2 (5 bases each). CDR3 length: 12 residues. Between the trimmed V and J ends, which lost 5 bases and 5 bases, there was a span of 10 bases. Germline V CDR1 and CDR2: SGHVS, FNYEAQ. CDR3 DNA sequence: TGTGCCAGCAGCCTTTGGGACGACGAGCAGTACTTC. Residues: CASSLWDDEQYF.

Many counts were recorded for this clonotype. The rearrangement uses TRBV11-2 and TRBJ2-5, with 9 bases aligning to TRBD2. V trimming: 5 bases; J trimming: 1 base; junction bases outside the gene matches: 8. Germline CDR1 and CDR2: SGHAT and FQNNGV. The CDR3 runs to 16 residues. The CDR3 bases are TGTGCCAGCAGCACCGGGACTAGCCCCTCCCAAGAGACCCAGTACTTC. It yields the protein CASSTGTSPSQETQYF.

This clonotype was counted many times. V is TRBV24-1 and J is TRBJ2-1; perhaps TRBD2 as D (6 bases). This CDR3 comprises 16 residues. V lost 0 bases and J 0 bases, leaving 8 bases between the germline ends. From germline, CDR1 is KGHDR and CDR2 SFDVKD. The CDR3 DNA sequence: TGTGCCACCAGTGATTTGTACGGGAGCTCCTACAATGAGCAGTTCTTC. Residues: CATSDLYGSSYNEQFF.

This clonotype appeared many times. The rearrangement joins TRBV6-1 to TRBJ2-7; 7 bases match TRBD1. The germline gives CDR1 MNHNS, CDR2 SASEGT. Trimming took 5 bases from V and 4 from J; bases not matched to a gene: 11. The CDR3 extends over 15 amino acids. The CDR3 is CASSSEGTEEYEQYF. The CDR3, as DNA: TGTGCCAGCAGTTCAGAAGGGACAGAAGAATACGAGCAGTACTTC.

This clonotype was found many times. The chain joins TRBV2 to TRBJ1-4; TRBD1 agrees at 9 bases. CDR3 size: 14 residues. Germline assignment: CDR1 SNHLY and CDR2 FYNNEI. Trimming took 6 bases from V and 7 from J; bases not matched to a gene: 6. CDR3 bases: TGTGCCAGCAGCGGGGGACAGGGAAGTGAAAAACTGTTTTTT. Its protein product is CASSGGQGSEKLFF.

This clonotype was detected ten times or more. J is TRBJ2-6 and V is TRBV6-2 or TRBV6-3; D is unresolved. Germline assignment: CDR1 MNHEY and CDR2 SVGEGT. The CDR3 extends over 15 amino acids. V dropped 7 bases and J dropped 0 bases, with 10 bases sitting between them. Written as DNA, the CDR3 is TGTGCCAGCACCCTGGGTCGCTCTGGGGCCAACGTCCTGACTTTC. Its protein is CASTLGRSGANVLTF.

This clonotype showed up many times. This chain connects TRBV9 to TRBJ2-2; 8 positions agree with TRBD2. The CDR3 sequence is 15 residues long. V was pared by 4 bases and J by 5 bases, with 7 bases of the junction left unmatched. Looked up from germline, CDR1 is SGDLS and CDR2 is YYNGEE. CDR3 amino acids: CASSPWTSWTGELFF. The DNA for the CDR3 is TGTGCCAGCAGCCCATGGACTAGCTGGACCGGGGAGCTGTTTTTT.

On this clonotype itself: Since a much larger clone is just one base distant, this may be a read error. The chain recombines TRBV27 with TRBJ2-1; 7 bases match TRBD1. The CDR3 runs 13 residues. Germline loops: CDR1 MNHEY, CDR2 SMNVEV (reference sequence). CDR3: CAGSLRGGFEQFF. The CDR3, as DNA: TGTGCCGGCAGTTTGAGAGGGGGCTTTGAGCAGTTCTTC.

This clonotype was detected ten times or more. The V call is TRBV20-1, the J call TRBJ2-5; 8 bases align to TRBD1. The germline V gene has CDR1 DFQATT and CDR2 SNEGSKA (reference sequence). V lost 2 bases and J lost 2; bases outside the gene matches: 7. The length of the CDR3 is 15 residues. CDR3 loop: CSARYWTGYQETQYF. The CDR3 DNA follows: TGCAGTGCTAGATATTGGACAGGGTATCAAGAGACCCAGTACTTC.

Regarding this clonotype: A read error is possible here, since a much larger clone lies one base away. The CDR3 protein is CVSSQGTSGGYNEQFF. CDR3 nucleotide sequence: TGCGTCAGCAGCCAAGGTACTAGCGGGGGGTACAATGAGCAGTTCTTC. The chain couples TRBV4-1 to TRBJ2-1, with 12 bases identical to TRBD2. CDR1 and CDR2 (germline): MGHRA, YSYEKL. The CDR3 runs to 16 residues.

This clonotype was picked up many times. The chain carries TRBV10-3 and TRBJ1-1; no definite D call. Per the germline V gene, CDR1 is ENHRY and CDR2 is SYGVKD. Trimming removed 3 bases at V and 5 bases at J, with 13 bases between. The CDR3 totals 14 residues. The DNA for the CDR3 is TGTGCCATCAGTGAAGGACTGACCGAAACTGAAGCTTTCTTT. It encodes CAISEGLTETEAFF.

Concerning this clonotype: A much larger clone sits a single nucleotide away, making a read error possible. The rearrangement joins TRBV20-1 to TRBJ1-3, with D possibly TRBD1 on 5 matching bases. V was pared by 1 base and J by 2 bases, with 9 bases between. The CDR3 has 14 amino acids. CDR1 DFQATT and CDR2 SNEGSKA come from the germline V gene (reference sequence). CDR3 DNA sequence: TGCAGTGCTAGAGTACCGGGACCTGGAAACACCATATATTTT. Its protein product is CSARVPGPGNTIYF.

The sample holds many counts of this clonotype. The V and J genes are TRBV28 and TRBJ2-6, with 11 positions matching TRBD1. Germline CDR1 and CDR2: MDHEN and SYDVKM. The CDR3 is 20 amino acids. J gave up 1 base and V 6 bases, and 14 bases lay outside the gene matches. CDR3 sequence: CASRIPRTGGFESGANVLTF. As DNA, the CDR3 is TGTGCCAGCAGGATACCACGGACAGGGGGCTTTGAATCTGGGGCCAACGTCCTGACTTTC.

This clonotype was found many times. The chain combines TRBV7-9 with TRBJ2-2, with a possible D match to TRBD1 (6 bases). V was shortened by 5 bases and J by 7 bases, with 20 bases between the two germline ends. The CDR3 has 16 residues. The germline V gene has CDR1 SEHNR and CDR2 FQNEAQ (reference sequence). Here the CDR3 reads CASSPDPGTRGGELFF. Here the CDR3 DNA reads TGTGCCAGCAGCCCCGACCCCGGGACCAGGGGCGGGGAGCTGTTTTTT.

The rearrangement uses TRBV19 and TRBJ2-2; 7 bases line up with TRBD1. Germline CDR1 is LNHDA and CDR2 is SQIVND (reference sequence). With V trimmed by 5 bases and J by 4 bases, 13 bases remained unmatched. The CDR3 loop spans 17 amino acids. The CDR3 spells CASSEWTGEVFTGELFF. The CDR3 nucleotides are TGTGCCAGTAGTGAATGGACAGGAGAAGTTTTCACCGGGGAGCTGTTTTTT.

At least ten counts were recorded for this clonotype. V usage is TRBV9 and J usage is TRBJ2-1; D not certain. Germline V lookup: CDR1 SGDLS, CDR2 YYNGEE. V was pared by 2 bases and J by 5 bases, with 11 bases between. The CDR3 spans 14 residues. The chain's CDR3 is CASSVPETDNEQFF. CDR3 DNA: TGTGCCAGCAGCGTCCCTGAAACAGACAATGAGCAGTTCTTC.